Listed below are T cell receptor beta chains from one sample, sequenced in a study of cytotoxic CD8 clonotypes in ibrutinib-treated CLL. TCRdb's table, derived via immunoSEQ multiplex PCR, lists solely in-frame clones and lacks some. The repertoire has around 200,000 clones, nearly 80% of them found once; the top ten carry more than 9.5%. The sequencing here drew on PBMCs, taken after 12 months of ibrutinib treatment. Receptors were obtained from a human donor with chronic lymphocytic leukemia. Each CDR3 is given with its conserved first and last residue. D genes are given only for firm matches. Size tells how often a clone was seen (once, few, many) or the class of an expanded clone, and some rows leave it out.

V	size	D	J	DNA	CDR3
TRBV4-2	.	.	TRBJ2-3	TGTGCCAGCAGCCAAGATAATACAGATACGCAGTATTTT	CASSQDNTDTQYF
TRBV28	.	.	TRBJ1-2	TGTGCCGGCAATGGGGGTTTTAGCTATGGCTACACCTTC	CAGNGGFSYGYTF
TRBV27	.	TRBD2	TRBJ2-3	TGTGCCAGCAGTTTATCTGGTCGGGGGCTAGCGGGAAAACGCACAGATACGCAGTATTTT	CASSLSGRGLAGKRTDTQYF
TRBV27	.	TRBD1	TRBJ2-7	TGTGCCAGCAGTCCCGGACAGGGAAAGGTCGAGCAGTACTTC	CASSPGQGKVEQYF
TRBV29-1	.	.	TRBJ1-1	TGCAGCGTTGAACTTCCCCAAGGGTTCGGAGCTTTCTTT	CSVELPQGFGAFF
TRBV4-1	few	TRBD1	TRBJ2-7	TGCGCCAGCAGCCACGACAGGGTTGGGTACGAGCAGTACTTC	CASSHDRVGYEQYF
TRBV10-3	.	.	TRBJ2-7	TGTGCCGCGCGCCTGGGCGGGACGCGAGAGCAGTACTTC	CAARLGGTREQYF
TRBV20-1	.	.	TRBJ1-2	TGCAGTCCTGAGAGGGATGGCTACACCTTC	CSPERDGYTF
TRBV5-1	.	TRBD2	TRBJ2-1	TGCGCCAGCAGCTTGGTAGCGGGGGAGAACAATGAGCAGTTCTTC	CASSLVAGENNEQFF
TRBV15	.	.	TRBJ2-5	TGTGCCACCAGCAGTACTTCCGGATTCGGGGATCGGGAGACCCAGTACTTC	CATSSTSGFGDRETQYF
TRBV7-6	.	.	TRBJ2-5	TGTGCCAGCAGCTTAGTGTCGGTCTGGCAAGAGACCCAGTACTTC	CASSLVSVWQETQYF
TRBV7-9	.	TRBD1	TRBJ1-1	TGTGCCAGCAGCTTAGAGACAGGGGGGGTCACTGAAGCTTTCTTT	CASSLETGGVTEAFF
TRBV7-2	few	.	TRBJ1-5	TGTGCCAGCACCGTACAGGGCCAGCCCCAGCATTTT	CASTVQGQPQHF
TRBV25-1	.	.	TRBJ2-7	TGTGCCAGCAGTGACCGGTCGGGGGGCAGCCCCGAGTACTTC	CASSDRSGGSPEYF
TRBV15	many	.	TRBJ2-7	TGTGCCACCAGCAGAGAGGCTGGACATTACGAGCAGTACTTC	CATSREAGHYEQYF
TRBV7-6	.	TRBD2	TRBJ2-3	TGTGCCAGCAGCTCCTCTAGCGGGGACACAGATACGCAGTATTTT	CASSSSSGDTDTQYF
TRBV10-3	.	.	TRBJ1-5	TGTGCCATCAGTGAGGGGCTAAATCAGCCCCAGCATTTT	CAISEGLNQPQHF
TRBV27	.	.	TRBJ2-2	TGTGCCAGCAGCGGACAGTTCACCGGGGAGCTGTTTTTT	CASSGQFTGELFF